A single sample is the source of the 13 T cell receptor beta chains below, sequenced in a study of T cell repertoires in cytomegalovirus infection. TCRdb re-called the reads through MiXCR, storing one row per CDR3 protein. The sample has approximately 700,000 distinct CDR3 sequences; approximately 34% are singletons. What was sequenced was PBMCs. Receptors originate from a human donor in good health (CMV status not recorded). Some clones in this sample may be carry-over from other donors' samples.

This sequence joins TRBV10-3 and TRBJ2-4; D call uncertain. The CDR3 consists of 14 residues. CDR1 is ENHRY, CDR2 SYGVKD, per germline. V lost 2 bases and J 5 bases, leaving 10 bases between the germline ends. The CDR3 sequence: CAISEESAQNIQYF. The DNA for the CDR3 is TGTGCCATCAGTGAGGAGTCCGCACAAAACATTCAGTACTTC.

The rearrangement uses TRBV29-1 and TRBJ2-7; D tentatively reads TRBD1 or TRBD2 (6 bases each). The germline V gene encodes CDR1 SQVTM and CDR2 ANQGSEA. Between the trimmed V and J ends, which lost 4 bases and 1 base, there was a span of 14 bases. CDR3 length equals 14 residues. This chain's CDR3 is CSVAPGALSYEQYF. CDR3 DNA sequence: TGCAGCGTTGCTCCGGGGGCCCTATCCTACGAGCAGTACTTC.

This clonotype was seen only once. J is TRBJ1-4 and V is TRBV5-5; D is perhaps TRBD1 (6 bases). This CDR3 has 15 residues. Trimming removed 2 bases at V and 8 bases at J, with 16 bases between. The germline V gene has CDR1 SGHKS and CDR2 YYEKEE (reference sequence). The CDR3 loop reads CASSLPAGTPEKLFF. In DNA form, the CDR3 reads TGTGCCAGCAGCTTACCGGCTGGGACACCGGAAAAACTGTTTTTT.

Worth noting for this clonotype: A much larger clone differs from this one at a single base, so this may be a read error. The chain couples TRBV28 to TRBJ2-2; D call uncertain. Between the trimmed V and J ends, which lost 6 bases and 4 bases, there was a span of 9 bases. Germline V gives CDR1 MDHEN, CDR2 SYDVKM. This CDR3 region has 13 residues. The CDR3 region is CASSPVSTGELFF. DNA of the CDR3: TGTGCCAGCAGCCCCGTGAGCACCGGGGAGCTGTTTTTT.

This clonotype showed up just a few times. The chain has TRBV12-5 and TRBJ2-6; weak D call: TRBD1 (6 bases). This CDR3 spans 16 amino acids. Germline-derived CDR1 and CDR2 are LGHNT and FRNRAP. V lost 2 bases to trimming and J lost 1 base, with 9 bases between them. CDR3 DNA sequence: TGTGCTAGTGGTTTGTCAACAGGGTCTGGGGCCAACGTCCTGACTTTC. This gives the protein CASGLSTGSGANVLTF.

In this sample, this clonotype turned up a few times. The chain carries TRBV10-3 and TRBJ1-4; D call uncertain. V was clipped by 8 bases and J by 2 bases, with 9 bases between them. The CDR3 is 13 residues long. The germline V gene encodes CDR1 ENHRY and CDR2 SYGVKD. CDR3 DNA sequence: TGTGCCATCGGCGGCTCTACTAATGAAAAACTGTTTTTT. Translation gives CAIGGSTNEKLFF.

The chain has TRBV3-1 and TRBJ1-5, with 8 bases aligning to TRBD1. The CDR3 has 14 amino acids. Germline CDR1 reads LGHDT; CDR2 reads YNNKEL (reference sequence). Trimming cost V 5 bases and J 7 bases; bases outside gene matches: 7. The DNA for the CDR3 is TGTGCCAGCAGCTACCGGGACAGGAACCAGCCCCAGCATTTT. Its protein is CASSYRDRNQPQHF. Full variable domain (remainder filled in from reference TRBV3-1 and TRBJ1-5): DTAVSQTPKYLVTQMGNDKSIKCEQNLGHDTMYWYKQDSKKFLKIMFSYNNKELIINETVPNRFSPKSPDKAHLNLHINSLELGDSAVYFCASSYRDRNQPQHFGDGTRLSIL.

This clonotype was counted only a few times. The chain recombines TRBV20-1 with TRBJ2-3; D may be TRBD2 (6 bases). There are 11 residues in the CDR3. V gave up 6 bases and J gave up 9 bases, with 13 bases separating them. The germline V gene has CDR1 DFQATT and CDR2 SNEGSKA (reference sequence). CDR3 amino acids: CSAPPGGTQYF. CDR3 nucleotides: TGCAGTGCACCCCCTGGGGGGACGCAGTATTTT.

This clonotype turned up a few times. The chain recombines TRBV4-1 with TRBJ1-5; no clear D. Germline CDR1 is MGHRA and CDR2 is YSYEKL. This CDR3 has 12 amino acids. Between the trimmed V and J ends, which lost 2 bases and 14 bases, there was a span of 13 bases. CDR3 sequence: CASSQNPGVKHF. In DNA form, the CDR3 reads TGCGCCAGCAGCCAAAATCCCGGGGTCAAGCATTTT.

This clonotype has more than one count but fewer than ten. V and J are TRBV28 and TRBJ1-2; maybe TRBD1 (6 bases). V lost 3 bases, J lost 8 bases, and 13 bases lay in between. The CDR3 is 13 residues long. Per germline, CDR1 MDHEN and CDR2 SYDVKM. The CDR3 DNA reads as TGTGCCAGCAGTTTGCAGGGGTTCAGGGGCTACACCTTC. Its translation: CASSLQGFRGYTF.

This clonotype was seen repeatedly, ten times or more. CDR3: CASNSDPPRNTGELFF. CDR3 bases: TGTGCCAGTAATTCAGACCCCCCCCGCAACACCGGGGAGCTGTTTTTT. The gene calls are TRBV19 and TRBJ2-2; no clear D. Germline V gives CDR1 LNHDA, CDR2 SQIVND (reference sequence). The V gene lost 7 bases and the J gene lost 2 bases, with 17 bases spanning the gap. The CDR3 extends over 16 amino acids.

The chain couples TRBV18 to TRBJ2-7, with D possibly being TRBD2 (6 bases). The germline V gene encodes CDR1 KGHSH and CDR2 LQKENI. Trimming left V 2 bases short and J 0 bases short, with 14 bases between. CDR3 length equals 16 residues. The CDR3 DNA follows: TGTGCCAGCTCACCATGGGAGGTCCCGAGCTCCTACGAGCAGTACTTC. Its protein is CASSPWEVPSSYEQYF.

In this sample, this clonotype turned up many times. The chain combines TRBV7-6 with TRBJ2-3; D might be TRBD1 (6 bases). Germline CDR1 reads SGHVS; CDR2 reads FNYEAQ. The CDR3 loop spans 16 amino acids. V lost 2 bases and J 0 bases, leaving 12 bases between the germline ends. CDR3 nucleotides: TGTGCCAGCAGCTTAAGGGGACATCCTAGCACAGATACGCAGTATTTT. Protein product: CASSLRGHPSTDTQYF.